These T cell receptor beta chains were read from a single sample in a study of beta chain features in type 1 diabetes. Clones were read by immunoSEQ multiplex PCR, and TCRdb kept only the in-frame ones, dropping some. This table holds fewer than 250,000 clones, 9.6% found once. Sequencing used naive CD4+ T cells from blood. Receptors originate from a woman aged 18-29 years in good health. The CDR3 runs from the conserved cysteine through the conserved F or W. D genes are given only for firm matches. Size is stated for part of the rows, as once, few or many counts, or as a class when the clone is expanded.

abundance: -
v_gene: TRBV9
j_gene: TRBJ2-2
d_gene: -
CDR3aa: CASSVARRRTGELFF
CDR3nt: TGTGCCAGCAGCGTAGCGAGACGGAGAACCGGGGAGCTGTTTTTT

abundance: few
v_gene: TRBV9
j_gene: TRBJ2-3
d_gene: -
CDR3aa: CASSVAAGAYTDTQYF
CDR3nt: TGTGCCAGCAGCGTAGCTGCGGGGGCGTACACAGATACGCAGTATTTT

abundance: few
v_gene: TRBV19
j_gene: TRBJ2-7
d_gene: -
CDR3aa: CASSIGTGYSYEQYF
CDR3nt: TGTGCCAGTAGTATAGGAACAGGGTATTCCTACGAGCAGTACTTC

abundance: -
v_gene: TRBV2
j_gene: TRBJ1-1
d_gene: -
CDR3aa: CASSRRSNTEAFF
CDR3nt: TGTGCCAGCAGTCGCCGGTCAAACACTGAAGCTTTCTTT

abundance: few
v_gene: TRBV6-5
j_gene: TRBJ2-7
d_gene: -
CDR3aa: CASFQGVYEQYF
CDR3nt: TGTGCCAGCTTTCAAGGGGTCTACGAGCAGTACTTC

abundance: -
v_gene: TRBV5-6
j_gene: TRBJ2-7
d_gene: -
CDR3aa: CASSLRQTSDLYEQYF
CDR3nt: TGTGCCAGCAGCTTGAGACAGACAAGCGACCTCTACGAGCAGTACTTC

abundance: many
v_gene: TRBV7-9
j_gene: TRBJ2-3
d_gene: -
CDR3aa: CASSLAMGGTDTQYF
CDR3nt: TGTGCCAGCAGCTTAGCGATGGGAGGCACAGATACGCAGTATTTT

abundance: few
v_gene: TRBV6-1
j_gene: TRBJ2-5
d_gene: TRBD1
CDR3aa: CASRETGARYQETQYF
CDR3nt: TGTGCCAGCAGGGAAACAGGGGCCAGGTACCAAGAGACCCAGTACTTC

abundance: -
v_gene: TRBV6-1
j_gene: TRBJ1-2
d_gene: -
CDR3aa: CASSGGGWYGYTF
CDR3nt: TGTGCCAGCAGCGGCGGGGGTTGGTATGGCTACACCTTC

abundance: few
v_gene: TRBV30
j_gene: TRBJ1-1
d_gene: -
CDR3aa: CAWSGEVGTEAFF
CDR3nt: TGTGCCTGGAGTGGGGAGGTGGGCACTGAAGCTTTCTTT

abundance: -
v_gene: TRBV5-1
j_gene: TRBJ2-2
d_gene: -
CDR3aa: CASSYHTGSDTGELFF
CDR3nt: TGCGCCAGCAGCTACCACACAGGGTCCGACACCGGGGAGCTGTTTTTT

abundance: -
v_gene: TRBV5-1
j_gene: TRBJ2-7
d_gene: TRBD1
CDR3aa: CASCRDSQTYEQYF
CDR3nt: TGCGCCAGCTGCCGGGACAGCCAAACCTACGAGCAGTACTTC

abundance: -
v_gene: TRBV25-1
j_gene: TRBJ2-2
d_gene: -
CDR3aa: CASSELRRAGELFF
CDR3nt: TGTGCCAGCAGTGAATTAAGGAGGGCCGGGGAGCTGTTTTTT

abundance: -
v_gene: TRBV5-6
j_gene: TRBJ2-1
d_gene: TRBD1
CDR3aa: CASSQVGTGEHEQFF
CDR3nt: TGTGCCAGCAGCCAGGTCGGGACAGGGGAACATGAGCAGTTCTTC

abundance: -
v_gene: TRBV2
j_gene: TRBJ2-7
d_gene: -
CDR3aa: CASSERGQLSYEQYF
CDR3nt: TGTGCCAGCAGTGAAAGAGGGCAACTATCCTACGAGCAGTACTTC

abundance: -
v_gene: TRBV6-5
j_gene: TRBJ2-1
d_gene: -
CDR3aa: CASSYRGNLASNEQFF
CDR3nt: TGTGCCAGCAGTTATCGAGGAAATCTAGCGAGCAATGAGCAGTTCTTC

abundance: few
v_gene: TRBV7-3
j_gene: TRBJ1-5
d_gene: TRBD1
CDR3aa: CASSLDREEVKPNQPQHF
CDR3nt: TGTGCCAGCAGCTTAGACAGGGAGGAGGTTAAACCCAATCAGCCCCAGCATTTT

abundance: -
v_gene: TRBV4-1
j_gene: TRBJ2-1
d_gene: TRBD2
CDR3aa: CASSQGSGRARGDEQFF
CDR3nt: TGCGCCAGCAGCCAAGGGAGCGGGAGGGCCCGTGGGGATGAGCAGTTCTTC